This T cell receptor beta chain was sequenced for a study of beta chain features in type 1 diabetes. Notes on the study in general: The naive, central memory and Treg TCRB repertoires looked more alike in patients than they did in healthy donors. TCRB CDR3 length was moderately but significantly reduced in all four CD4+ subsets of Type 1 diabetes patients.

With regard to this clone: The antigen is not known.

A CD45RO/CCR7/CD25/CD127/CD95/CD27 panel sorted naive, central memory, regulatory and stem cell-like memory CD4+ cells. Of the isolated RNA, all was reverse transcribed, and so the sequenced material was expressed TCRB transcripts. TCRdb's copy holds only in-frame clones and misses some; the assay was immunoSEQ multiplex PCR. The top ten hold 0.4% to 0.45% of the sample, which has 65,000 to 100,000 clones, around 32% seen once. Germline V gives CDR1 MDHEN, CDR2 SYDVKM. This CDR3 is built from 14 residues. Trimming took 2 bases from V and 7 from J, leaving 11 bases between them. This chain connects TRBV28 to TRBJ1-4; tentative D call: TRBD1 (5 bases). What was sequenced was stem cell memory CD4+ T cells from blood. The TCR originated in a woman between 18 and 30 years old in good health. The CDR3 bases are TGTGCCAGCAGTTTAGGGGTGGGGGGTGAAAAACTGTTTTTT. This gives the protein CASSLGVGGEKLFF.